Each of the 25 T cell receptor beta chains below was sequenced from the same sample in a study of blood T cell repertoires in COVID-19. TCRdb keeps only in-frame clones here, not all; method: immunoSEQ multiplex PCR. The data hold under 300,000 clones, with around 85% observed a single time. The source material was peripheral blood. The receptors originated from a man aged 55 to 70 with acute or convalescent COVID-19.

This CDR3 is CASSLPQQGNYGYTF. The CDR3 DNA sequence: TGTGCCAGCAGCTTGCCCCAACAGGGAAACTATGGCTACACCTTC. The rearrangement uses TRBV5-4 and TRBJ1-2, with a weak D call TRBD1 (6 bases). CDR1 and CDR2 from the germline V gene are SGHNT and YYREEE (reference sequence). The CDR3 totals 15 residues. Trimming pared 1 base from V and 2 bases from J, leaving 12 bases between.

The chain carries TRBV14 and TRBJ2-1; a possible D gene is TRBD1 (5 bases). Trimming removed 4 bases at V and 6 bases at J, with 13 bases between. CDR3 length: 14 residues. Germline V gene data show CDR1 as SGHDN and CDR2 as FVKESK. Here the CDR3 DNA reads TGTGCCAGCAGCCCCAGGGTTCAGGTCAATGAGCAGTTCTTC. Translation gives CASSPRVQVNEQFF. Combining the CDR3 with reference TRBV14 and TRBJ2-1 gives the whole variable domain EAGVTQFPSHSVIEKGQTVTLRCDPISGHDNLYWYRRVMGKEIKFLLHFVKESKQDESGMPNNRFLAERTGGTYSTLKVQPAELEDSGVYFCASSPRVQVNEQFFGPGTRLTVL.

This clone was seen only a few times. The J gene is TRBJ2-7, the V gene TRBV5-6; 12 bases are shared with TRBD1. CDR1 is SGHDT, CDR2 YYEEEE, per germline. Losses at the gene ends were 0 bases for V and 3 bases for J; bases not matched to a gene: 7. The CDR3 is made up of 17 amino acids. The CDR3 DNA reads TGTGCCAGCAGCTTGGGAGGGACAGGGGGCTACTACTACGAGCAGTACTTC. It translates to CASSLGGTGGYYYEQYF.

V gene TRBV28 combines with J gene TRBJ2-2; 8 bases are a match to TRBD1. Germline values: CDR1 MDHEN, CDR2 SYDVKM. V was pared by 6 bases and J by 7 bases, with 7 bases of the junction left unmatched. The CDR3 covers 14 residues. As DNA, the CDR3 is TGTGCCAGCAGCCGTGCAGGGGGCTACGGGGAGCTGTTTTTT. This translates into CASSRAGGYGELFF. Based on the CDR3 plus reference TRBV28 and TRBJ2-2, the full variable domain is DVKVTQSSRYLVKRTGEKVFLECVQDMDHENMFWYRQDPGLGLRLIYFSYDVKMKEKGDIPEGYSVSREKKERFSLILESASTNQTSMYLCASSRAGGYGELFFGEGSRLTVL.

This sequence joins TRBV4-2 and TRBJ1-4; 9 positions agree with TRBD1. The CDR3 spans 16 residues. After removal of 2 bases from V and 5 bases from J, the junction contained 6 bases not matched to a gene. Germline lookup yields CDR1 LGHNA and CDR2 YNFKEQ. The CDR3 loop is CASSQYAGTGNEKLFF. The DNA of the CDR3 is TGTGCCAGCAGCCAATACGCCGGGACAGGGAATGAAAAACTGTTTTTT.

CDR3 in amino acids: CASSSNPGQPYEQYF. CDR3 DNA sequence: TGCGCCAGCAGCTCGAATCCGGGACAGCCTTACGAGCAGTACTTC. The chain combines TRBV5-1 with TRBJ2-7, with 7 bases aligning to TRBD1. J gave up 4 bases and V 3 bases, and 10 bases lay outside the gene matches. The CDR3 has 15 residues. The germline CDR1 and CDR2 sequences are SGHRS and YFSETQ.

The chain uses TRBV5-8 and TRBJ2-4; 7 bases are a match to TRBD1. Looked up from germline, CDR1 is SGHTS and CDR2 is YDEGEE. This CDR3 is built from 17 residues. The V segment lost 3 bases and the J segment 4 bases; nucleotides outside the gene matches: 13. The CDR3 spells CASSSPHAGTAKNIQYF. CDR3 DNA sequence: TGTGCCAGCAGCTCCCCCCACGCCGGGACAGCTAAAAACATTCAGTACTTC. The full variable domain, with the rest looked up from reference TRBV5-8 and TRBJ2-4, is EAGVTQSPTHLIKTRGQQATLRCSPISGHTSVYWYQQALGLGLQFLLWYDEGEERNRGNFPPRFSGRQFPNYSSELNVNALELEDSALYLCASSSPHAGTAKNIQYFGAGTRLSVL.

The rearrangement uses TRBV23-1 and TRBJ2-7; D remains ambiguous. TRBV23-1 is an ORF for which the function is uncertain. V dropped 9 bases and J dropped 2 bases, with 26 bases sitting between them. The CDR3 runs to 17 residues. In DNA form, the CDR3 reads TGCGCCAGTAAGTCAATGGGCTCGCTTGTCGCAGCCTACGAGCAGTACTTC. Amino acid sequence: CASKSMGSLVAAYEQYF.

V gene TRBV6-1 combines with J gene TRBJ1-2, with 9 bases matching TRBD1. The CDR3 length is 15 residues. The V gene's germline CDR1 is MNHNS and CDR2 SASEGT. J gave up 6 bases and V 0 bases, and 5 bases lay outside the gene matches. The CDR3, as DNA: TGTGCCAGCAGTGAAGCGGGGGACAGGGTAAATGGCTACACCTTC. Protein product: CASSEAGDRVNGYTF.

The genes are TRBV19 and TRBJ1-1; D is unclear. The germline V and J ends were trimmed by 3 bases and 2 bases, with 7 bases remaining between them. Per germline, CDR1 LNHDA and CDR2 SQIVND (reference sequence). The CDR3 spans 13 residues. The CDR3 DNA sequence: TGTGCCAGTAGTATTACTTACAACACTGAAGCTTTCTTT. Translated, it gives CASSITYNTEAFF.

This chain joins TRBV7-2 and TRBJ2-7; maybe TRBD2 (6 bases). The V and J ends lost 1 base and 0 bases respectively, with 13 bases between them. The CDR3 covers 16 residues. CDR1 is SGHTA and CDR2 is FQGNSA in the germline V gene. CDR3 sequence reads: CASSLESRRASYEQYF. The CDR3 nucleotides are TGTGCCAGCAGCTTAGAAAGCAGGAGGGCCTCCTACGAGCAGTACTTC.

The J gene is TRBJ2-5, the V gene TRBV2; TRBD1 matches 7 bases. The V and J ends lost 5 bases and 4 bases, in that order; junction bases with no gene match: 4. This CDR3 has 13 residues. Looked up from germline, CDR1 is SNHLY and CDR2 is FYNNEI. Here the CDR3 reads CASSIDRVETQYF. The CDR3 DNA follows: TGTGCCAGCAGTATCGACAGGGTAGAGACCCAGTACTTC. Filled out from reference TRBV2 and TRBJ2-5, the complete variable domain reads EPEVTQTPSHQVTQMGQEVILRCVPISNHLYFYWYRQILGQKVEFLVSFYNNEISEKSEIFDDQFSVERPDGSNFTLKIRSTKLEDSAMYFCASSIDRVETQYFGPGTRLLVL.

Here the CDR3 DNA reads TGTGCCAGTAGTATGCGGCAAAAAGGAACTGAAGCTTTCTTT. The encoded protein is CASSMRQKGTEAFF. V usage is TRBV19 and J usage is TRBJ1-1; no clear D gene. Germline lookup yields CDR1 LNHDA and CDR2 SQIVND (reference sequence). With 3 bases removed from V and 5 bases from J, the gap between germline ends came to 13 bases. The CDR3 totals 14 residues. The complete variable domain, with remaining parts taken from reference TRBV19 and TRBJ1-1, reads DGGITQSPKYLFRKEGQNVTLSCEQNLNHDAMYWYRQDPGQGLRLIYYSQIVNDFQKGDIAEGYSVSREKKESFPLTVTSAQKNPTAFYLCASSMRQKGTEAFFGQGTRLTVV.

V and J are TRBV16 and TRBJ1-2; weak D call: TRBD1 (6 bases). Germline CDR1 is KGHSY and CDR2 is FQNENV. CDR3 length: 16 amino acids. V was pared by 0 bases and J by 0 bases, with 11 bases between. In DNA form, the CDR3 reads TGTGCCAGCAGCCAATCCAGGGACACTTCTAACTATGGCTACACCTTC. This gives the protein CASSQSRDTSNYGYTF.

This sequence joins TRBV6-6 and TRBJ2-1; possibly TRBD1 for D (6 bases). Trimming removed 5 bases from V and 6 bases from J, with 8 bases in between. The germline V gene has CDR1 MNHNY and CDR2 SVGAGI (reference sequence). The CDR3 sequence is 12 residues long. The CDR3 reads CASSRQVNEQFF. CDR3 in DNA: TGTGCCAGCAGTCGACAGGTCAATGAGCAGTTCTTC.

V gene TRBV5-1 combines with J gene TRBJ2-7; TRBD2 aligns across 11 bases. V trimming: 4 bases; J trimming: 4 bases; junction bases outside the gene matches: 7. There are 15 residues in the CDR3. Per germline, CDR1 SGHRS and CDR2 YFSETQ. The CDR3 loop reads CASSLQLAGAYEQYF. As DNA, the CDR3 is TGCGCCAGCAGCCTCCAACTAGCGGGAGCTTACGAGCAGTACTTC.

This clone was observed a single time. This sequence joins TRBV6-2 or TRBV6-3 and TRBJ2-3; no reliable D call. V was cut by 5 bases and J by 2 bases, with 11 bases left in between. Per the germline V gene, CDR1 is MNHEY and CDR2 is SVGEGT. The CDR3 totals 14 residues. CDR3 DNA sequence: TGTGCCAGCAGTCCCCTAATCCACACAGATACGCAGTATTTT. It is translated as CASSPLIHTDTQYF.

The rearrangement uses TRBV5-1 and TRBJ2-7; D gene unclear. Looked up from germline, CDR1 is SGHRS and CDR2 is YFSETQ. V was trimmed by 0 bases and J by 0 bases, leaving 16 bases between them. CDR3 length equals 17 residues. The CDR3 protein is CASSLGILVLSSYEQYF. The CDR3 DNA reads TGCGCCAGCAGCTTGGGAATCCTGGTGCTCAGCTCCTACGAGCAGTACTTC. Variable domain in full (rest from reference TRBV5-1 and TRBJ2-7): KAGVTQTPRYLIKTRGQQVTLSCSPISGHRSVSWYQQTPGQGLQFLFEYFSETQRNKGNFPGRFSGRQFSNSRSEMNVSTLELGDSALYLCASSLGILVLSSYEQYFGPGTRLTVT.

This sequence joins TRBV9 and TRBJ1-5, with TRBD1 identical over 9 bases. CDR3 length: 15 amino acids. Trimming took 3 bases from V and 3 from J; bases not matched to a gene: 4. Looked up from germline, CDR1 is SGDLS and CDR2 is YYNGEE. The CDR3 protein is CASSAGQGINQPQHF. CDR3 DNA sequence: TGTGCCAGCAGCGCCGGACAGGGGATCAATCAGCCCCAGCATTTT.

The gene calls are TRBV9 and TRBJ1-1, with D maybe TRBD1 (5 bases). Looked up from germline, CDR1 is SGDLS and CDR2 is YYNGEE. The CDR3 consists of 15 residues. V shed 0 bases and J shed 4 bases, with 13 bases lying between them. DNA of the CDR3: TGTGCCAGCAGCGTAGTGGGGCGATTTGGCACTGAAGCTTTCTTT. Amino acid sequence: CASSVVGRFGTEAFF.

This clone was detected only a few times. V gene TRBV5-1 combines with J gene TRBJ2-2; D is possibly TRBD2 (6 bases). V was trimmed by 6 bases and J by 3 bases, leaving 12 bases between them. This CDR3 has 14 residues. CDR1 and CDR2 (germline): SGHRS, YFSETQ. The CDR3 spells CASTWRGDTGELFF. CDR3 coding DNA: TGCGCCAGCACCTGGAGGGGTGACACCGGGGAGCTGTTTTTT. The full variable domain, in which reference TRBV5-1 and TRBJ2-2 provide the parts outside the CDR3, is KAGVTQTPRYLIKTRGQQVTLSCSPISGHRSVSWYQQTPGQGLQFLFEYFSETQRNKGNFPGRFSGRQFSNSRSEMNVSTLELGDSALYLCASTWRGDTGELFFGEGSRLTVL.

The chain couples TRBV4-2 to TRBJ2-7; D is unclear. The CDR3 is made up of 15 amino acids. Germline CDR1 reads LGHNA; CDR2 reads YNFKEQ. Trimming shortened V by 0 bases and J by 4 bases, and 13 bases separated the two germline ends. The CDR3: CASSQEIYGQYEQYF. The CDR3 DNA follows: TGTGCCAGCAGCCAAGAAATATATGGGCAATACGAGCAGTACTTC.

The genes are TRBV21-1 and TRBJ2-5; the table assigns TRBD1, which was not confirmed against the DNA. TRBV21-1 is described as a pseudogene. This CDR3 contains 12 residues. The CDR3 nucleotides read TGTGCCTTGGTTGGGCTGGGTGAGACCCAGTACTTC. This encodes CALVGLGETQYF.

This chain links TRBV4-3 with TRBJ1-1, with D perhaps matching TRBD1 (6 bases). The length of the CDR3 is 13 residues. The V end was cut by 4 bases, the J end by 4 bases, with 10 bases between. CDR1 is LGHNA and CDR2 is YSLEER in the germline V gene. The CDR3: CASSPRTATEAFF. The CDR3 DNA sequence: TGCGCCAGCAGCCCCCGGACAGCCACTGAAGCTTTCTTT.

The V and J genes are TRBV6-2 or TRBV6-3 and TRBJ2-7, with TRBD2 matching 12 bases. V was clipped by 6 bases and J by 6 bases; unmatched bases: 15. This CDR3 has 17 amino acids. Per the germline V gene, CDR1 is MNHEY and CDR2 is SVGEGT. In DNA, the CDR3 is TGTGCCAGCAGCCCTGGGGCTAGCGGGAGGGGAGGGCTCGAGCAGTACTTC. Residues: CASSPGASGRGGLEQYF.